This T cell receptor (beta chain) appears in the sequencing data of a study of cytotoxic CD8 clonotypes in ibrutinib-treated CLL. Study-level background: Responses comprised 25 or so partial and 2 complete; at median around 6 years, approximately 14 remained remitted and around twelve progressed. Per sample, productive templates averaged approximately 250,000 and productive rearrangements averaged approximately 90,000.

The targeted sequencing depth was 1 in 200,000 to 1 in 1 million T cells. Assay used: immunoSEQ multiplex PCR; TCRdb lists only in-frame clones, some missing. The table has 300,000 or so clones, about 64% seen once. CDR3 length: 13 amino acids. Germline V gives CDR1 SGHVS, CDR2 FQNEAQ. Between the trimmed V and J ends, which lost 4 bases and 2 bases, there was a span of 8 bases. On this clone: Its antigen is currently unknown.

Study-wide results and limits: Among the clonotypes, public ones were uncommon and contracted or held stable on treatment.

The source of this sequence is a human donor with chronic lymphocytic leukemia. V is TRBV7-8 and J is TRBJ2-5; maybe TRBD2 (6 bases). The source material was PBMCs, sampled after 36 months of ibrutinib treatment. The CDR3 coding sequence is TGTGCCAGCAGCTGGGGGGTACAAGAGACCCAGTACTTC. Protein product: CASSWGVQETQYF.